This T cell receptor (beta chain) was captured by sequencing in a study of beta chain features in type 1 diabetes. The length of the CDR3 is 15 residues. The trim removed 4 bases at V and 7 bases at J, leaving 14 bases unmatched. Germline CDR1 SGHNT, CDR2 YYREEE (reference sequence). Overall study results and limits: The question of HLA type influencing TCRB rearrangement was one that remained unresolved here. All four CD4+ subsets of Type 1 diabetes patients contained TCRB CDR3s that were moderately but significantly shorter.

Donors contributed one heparinised blood draw apiece, averaging about 116 mL. Expressed TCRB transcripts were sequenced after all isolated RNA was converted to cDNA. Clones were sequenced by immunoSEQ multiplex PCR, and TCRdb holds only the in-frame ones, with some missing. This table holds about 710,000 clones, roughly an eighth found once. This clone appeared a few times. The antigen is undetermined. The receptor's source is a man younger than 35 with type 1 diabetes. The V and J genes are TRBV5-4 and TRBJ2-7; 7 bases agree with TRBD1. Specimen: naive CD4+ T cells from blood. CDR3 DNA: TGTGCCAGCAGCGCTCTAACTTCCGGGACAGCAGAGCAGTACTTC. Residues: CASSALTSGTAEQYF.